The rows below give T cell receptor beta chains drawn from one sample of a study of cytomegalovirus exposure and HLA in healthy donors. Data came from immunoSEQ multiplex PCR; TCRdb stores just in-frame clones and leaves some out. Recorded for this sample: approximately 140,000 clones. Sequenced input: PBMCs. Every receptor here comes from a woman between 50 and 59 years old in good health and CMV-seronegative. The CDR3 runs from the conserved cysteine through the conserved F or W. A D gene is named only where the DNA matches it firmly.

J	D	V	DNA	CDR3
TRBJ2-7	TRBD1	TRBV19	TGTGCCAGTAGTATTTCCGGACAGGGTGCCTCCTACGAGCAGTACTTC	CASSISGQGASYEQYF
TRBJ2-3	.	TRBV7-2	TGTGCCAGCAGCTTAGGGCCCGATAGCACAGATACGCAGTATTTT	CASSLGPDSTDTQYF
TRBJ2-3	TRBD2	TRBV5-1	TGCGCCAGCAGCACCTCGCAAGTCAGGGAGTCGCGGGGGGGCACAGATACGCAGTATTTT	CASSTSQVRESRGGTDTQYF
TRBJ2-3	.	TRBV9	TGTGCCAGCAGCGCAGGTACGCAGTATTTT	CASSAGTQYF
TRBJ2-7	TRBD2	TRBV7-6	TGTGCCAGCAGCTTAGAATCAGCGGGGAAGTACGAGCAGTACTTC	CASSLESAGKYEQYF
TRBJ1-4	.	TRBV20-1	TGCAGTGCCCCCCTTCGGGAAAAACTGTTTTTT	CSAPLREKLFF
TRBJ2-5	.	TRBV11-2	TGTGCCAGCAGCTTCTGGACAGTACCCCAAGAGACCCAGTACTTC	CASSFWTVPQETQYF
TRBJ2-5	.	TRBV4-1	TGCGCCAGCAGCCGTTACTTGAGGGAGACCCAGTACTTC	CASSRYLRETQYF
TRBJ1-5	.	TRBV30	TGTGCCTGGAGGAGAAATAGCAATCAGCCCCAGCATTTT	CAWRRNSNQPQHF
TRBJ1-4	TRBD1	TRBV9	TGTGCCAGCAGCTCGGGGACAGGGTGGGCTAATGAAAAACTGTTTTTT	CASSSGTGWANEKLFF
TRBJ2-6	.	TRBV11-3	TGTGCCAGCAGCTCCTCAGGGTCTGGGGCCAACGTCCTGACTTTC	CASSSSGSGANVLTF
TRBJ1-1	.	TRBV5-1	TGCGCCAGCAGCTTTTCGGGGGTAGACACTGAAGCTTTCTTT	CASSFSGVDTEAFF
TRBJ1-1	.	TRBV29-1	TGCAGCGTTGAAACACAACCAAACACTGAAGCTTTCTTT	CSVETQPNTEAFF
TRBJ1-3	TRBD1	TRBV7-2	TGTGCCAGCAGCTTAGCACAGGGGAACACCATATATTTT	CASSLAQGNTIYF
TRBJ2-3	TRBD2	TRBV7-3	TGTGCCAGCAGCCTAGTGGTTAGCGGGGGACATCATACGCAGTATTTT	CASSLVVSGGHHTQYF
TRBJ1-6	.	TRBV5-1	TGCGCCAGCAGTCCTCCCGGGGGACCAAATTCACCCCTCCACTTT	CASSPPGGPNSPLHF
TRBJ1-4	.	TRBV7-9	TGTGCCAGCAGCTTAGGGCGGGACTCATGGGATGAAAAACTGTTTTTT	CASSLGRDSWDEKLFF
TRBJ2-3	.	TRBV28	TGTGCCAGCAGCGGGTTGACGGTAAGAGGAGATACGCAGTATTTT	CASSGLTVRGDTQYF
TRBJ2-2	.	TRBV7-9	TGTGCCAGCAGCTTAGCAGGGGTCAACACCGGGGAGCTGTTTTTT	CASSLAGVNTGELFF
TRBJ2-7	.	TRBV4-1	TGCGCCAGCAGCCAGTCACTCATCTACGAGCAGTACTTC	CASSQSLIYEQYF
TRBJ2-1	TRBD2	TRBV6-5	TGTGCCAGCAGTTATAGAGCGGGGTACTACAATGAGCAGTTCTTC	CASSYRAGYYNEQFF
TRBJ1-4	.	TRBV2	TGTGCCAGCAGCGCAAACAGACAAACTAATGAAAAACTGTTTTTT	CASSANRQTNEKLFF
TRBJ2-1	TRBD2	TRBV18	TGTGCCAGCTCGGGGACTAGCGGGAGCGATGAGCAGTTCTTC	CASSGTSGSDEQFF
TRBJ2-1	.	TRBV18	TGTGCCAGCTCACCAGGTCAGGGTGACAATGAGCAGTTCTTC	CASSPGQGDNEQFF
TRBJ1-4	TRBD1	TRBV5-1	TGCGCCAGCAGCTTGGGGGGGACAGATCAAAATGAAAAACTGTTTTTT	CASSLGGTDQNEKLFF
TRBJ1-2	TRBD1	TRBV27	TGTGCCAGCAGTTTATCCAGGGGGCATGGCTACACCTTC	CASSLSRGHGYTF
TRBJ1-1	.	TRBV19	TGTGCCAGTAGTAGAGACCTTTACACTGAAGCTTTCTTT	CASSRDLYTEAFF
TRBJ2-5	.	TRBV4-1	TGCGCCAGCAGCCAAGACACACCTCAAGAGACCCAGTACTTC	CASSQDTPQETQYF
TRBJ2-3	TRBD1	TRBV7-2	TGTGCCAGCAGCTCCCGTCGGACAGGGAGCACAGATACGCAGTATTTT	CASSSRRTGSTDTQYF
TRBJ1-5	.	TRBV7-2	TGTGCCAGCAGCTTAATGCGGGAACCGCCCCAGCATTTT	CASSLMREPPQHF
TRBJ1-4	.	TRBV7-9	TGTGCCAGCAGCCCCGAGGGGGTAAAACTGTTTTTT	CASSPEGVKLFF
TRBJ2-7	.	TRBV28	TGTGCCAGCAGTTCGGCCGCCGCCGGGGTCGGGGGTGACGAGCAGTACTTC	CASSSAAAGVGGDEQYF
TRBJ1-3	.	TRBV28	TGTGCCAGCAGTCCTGCAGGGGCTTCTGGAAACACCATATATTTT	CASSPAGASGNTIYF
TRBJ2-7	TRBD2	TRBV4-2	TGTGCCAGCAGCCAAGGACTAGCGGTACAATCCTACGAGCAGTACTTC	CASSQGLAVQSYEQYF
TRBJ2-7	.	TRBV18	TGTGCCAGCTCACTCGGCCCTACCGGGGGACCAATCTCCTACGAGCAGTACTTC	CASSLGPTGGPISYEQYF
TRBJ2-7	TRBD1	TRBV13	TGTGCCAGCAGCTTAGGTCCGGGACAGGGTGCCTACGAGCAGTACTTC	CASSLGPGQGAYEQYF
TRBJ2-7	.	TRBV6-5	TGTGCCAGCAGTTACAGGGGCGGATACTACGAGCAGTACTTC	CASSYRGGYYEQYF
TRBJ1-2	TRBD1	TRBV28	TGTGCCAGCAGTGGAACGGACAGGGGGCTGAATGGCTACACCTTC	CASSGTDRGLNGYTF
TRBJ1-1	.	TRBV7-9	TGTGCCAGCAGCTCCCAGGGATTTACTGAAGCTTTCTTT	CASSSQGFTEAFF
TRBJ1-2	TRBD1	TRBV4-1	TGCGCCAGCAGCCAGTGGACAGGGGATGGCTACACCTTC	CASSQWTGDGYTF
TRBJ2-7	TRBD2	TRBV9	TGTGCCAGCAGCGCCGGGACTACCGTTAGCGAGCAGTACTTC	CASSAGTTVSEQYF
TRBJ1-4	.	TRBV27	TGTGCCAGCGGGGACTTAGGCCGGGAAAAACTGTTTTTT	CASGDLGREKLFF
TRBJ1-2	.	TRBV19	TGTGCCAGTAGTCAACTCCAGGGCTACTATGGCTACACCTTC	CASSQLQGYYGYTF
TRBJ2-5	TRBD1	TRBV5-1	TGCGCCAGCAGCAGGGGGCGAACAGCCAGACAAGAGACCCAGTACTTC	CASSRGRTARQETQYF
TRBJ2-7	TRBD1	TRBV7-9	TGTGCCAGCAGCACCGGACAGGGCTACGAGCAGTACTTC	CASSTGQGYEQYF
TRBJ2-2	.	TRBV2	TGTGTGGAAGGGGACTTCAACGGGGAGCTGTTTTTT	CVEGDFNGELFF
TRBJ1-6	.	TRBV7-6	TGTGCCAGCAGCTTAGGTCCGCGAGATAATTCACCCCTCCACTTT	CASSLGPRDNSPLHF
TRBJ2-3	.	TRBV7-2	TGTGCCAGCAGCGTACAGGGTACCCCTAGCACAGATACGCAGTATTTT	CASSVQGTPSTDTQYF
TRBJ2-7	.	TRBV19	TGTGCCAGTAGTACGCTCGTGCCCGGGGGTAAGTACGAGCAGTACTTC	CASSTLVPGGKYEQYF
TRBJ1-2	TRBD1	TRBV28	TGTGCCAGCAGTTCCTCTCCTGGACAGGCCAACTATGGCTACACCTTC	CASSSSPGQANYGYTF
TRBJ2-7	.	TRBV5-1	TGCGCCAGCAGCTTGGATGGGACTTACTCCTACGAGCAGTACTTC	CASSLDGTYSYEQYF
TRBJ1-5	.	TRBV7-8	TGTGCCAGCAGCTTACAAACCGAGGGACAGCCCCAGCATTTT	CASSLQTEGQPQHF
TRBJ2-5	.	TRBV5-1	TGCGCCAGCAGCTTAATAGGAGCCTACCAAGAGACCCAGTACTTC	CASSLIGAYQETQYF